The 16 T cell receptor beta chains reported below all come from one sample, sequenced in a study of T cells after yellow fever vaccination. TCRdb analysed the 5' RACE reads with MiXCR anew, one entry per CDR3 protein. The data contain around 160,000 distinct CDR3 sequences, 6% to 7.5% of them singletons. Sequenced material: CD4+ T cells sorted from PBMCs, taken about 5 days after the first yellow fever vaccination. All receptors derive from a man between 18 and 29 years old who received the YFV17D yellow fever vaccine.

This clonotype was recorded many times. The chain links TRBV6-5 to TRBJ2-5; 7 bases match TRBD1. CDR1 and CDR2 from the germline V gene are MNHEY and SVGAGI. The CDR3 covers 14 residues. Trimming at V came to 6 bases and at J to 7 bases, leaving 11 bases not matched to a gene. The CDR3 DNA follows: TGTGCCAGCAGACGACAGGGAATAGGTGGGACCCAGTACTTC. This translates into CASRRQGIGGTQYF.

This clonotype has at least ten counts. The rearrangement joins TRBV6-6 to TRBJ1-5; D is ambiguous. CDR1 and CDR2 (germline): MNHNY, SVGAGI (reference sequence). The V and J ends lost 6 bases and 7 bases respectively, with 10 bases between them. The CDR3 loop spans 12 amino acids. This CDR3 is CASREGSQPQHF. CDR3 DNA: TGTGCCAGCAGGGAGGGTAGCCAGCCCCAGCATTTT.

In its sample, this clonotype was seen a few times. The rearrangement joins TRBV20-1 to TRBJ1-1; no reliable D call. Germline V lookup: CDR1 DFQATT, CDR2 SNEGSKA (reference sequence). CDR3 length: 13 residues. V lost 4 bases to trimming and J lost 0 bases, with 9 bases between them. The CDR3 DNA follows: TGCAGTGCTAAGAACAGCATGAACACTGAAGCTTTCTTT. This gives the protein CSAKNSMNTEAFF.

Only a few counts were recorded for this clonotype. The rearrangement joins TRBV5-4 to TRBJ2-1; the D gene could be TRBD1 or TRBD2 (5 bases each). The germline V gene encodes CDR1 SGHNT and CDR2 YYREEE (reference sequence). Trimming left V 1 base short and J 11 bases short, with 7 bases between. CDR3 size: 11 residues. The CDR3 coding sequence is TGTGCCAGCAGCTTGACGGGACAGCAGTTCTTC. Amino acids: CASSLTGQQFF. Using reference TRBV5-4 and TRBJ2-1 for the parts outside the CDR3, the full variable domain is ETGVTQSPTHLIKTRGQQVTLRCSSQSGHNTVSWYQQALGQGPQFIFQYYREEENGRGNFPPRFSGLQFPNYSSELNVNALELDDSALYLCASSLTGQQFFGPGTRLTVL.

This clonotype was detected ten times or more. V usage is TRBV7-2 and J usage is TRBJ1-2; weak D call: TRBD1 (5 bases). The CDR3 has 14 residues. V gave up 3 bases and J gave up 5 bases, with 13 bases separating them. Germline V gene sequence: CDR1 SGHTA, CDR2 FQGNSA. CDR3 protein: CASSFGAGGYGYTF. In DNA form, the CDR3 reads TGTGCCAGCAGCTTTGGGGCGGGGGGGTATGGCTACACCTTC.

This clonotype is medium-sized by share. This chain links TRBV24-1 with TRBJ2-2; 7 bases align to TRBD2. The CDR3 runs 15 residues. Germline V gene lookup returns CDR1 KGHDR and CDR2 SFDVKD. V lost 9 bases, J lost 4 bases, and 10 bases stayed unmatched. CDR3 loop: CATAPYGGITGELFF. CDR3 sequence (DNA): TGTGCCACCGCGCCCTACGGGGGGATCACCGGGGAGCTGTTTTTT.

Ten or more counts support this clonotype. The genes are TRBV9 and TRBJ2-2, with unresolved D. V was pared by 0 bases and J by 0 bases, with 6 bases between. The CDR3 has 15 amino acids. Per germline, CDR1 SGDLS and CDR2 YYNGEE. The CDR3 reads CASSVGNANTGELFF. In nucleotides, the CDR3 is TGTGCCAGCAGCGTAGGGAATGCGAACACCGGGGAGCTGTTTTTT.

This clonotype has only a few counts. V and J are TRBV12-3 or TRBV12-4 and TRBJ1-2; 9 bases are a match to TRBD1. The V segment lost 5 bases and the J segment 4 bases; nucleotides outside the gene matches: 5. The CDR3 covers 14 residues. The CDR3 protein is CASSPTGGPYGYTF. In DNA form, the CDR3 reads TGTGCCAGCAGTCCGACAGGGGGGCCCTATGGCTACACCTTC.

This clonotype has only a few counts. This chain connects TRBV7-3 to TRBJ1-4, with 7 bases fitting TRBD1. The CDR3 loop spans 14 amino acids. Germline values: CDR1 SGHTA, CDR2 FQGTGA. Losses at the gene ends were 3 bases for V and 4 bases for J; bases not matched to a gene: 2. CDR3 in DNA: TGTGCCAGCAGCTTGACAGGGAATAATGAAAAACTGTTTTTT. Protein sequence: CASSLTGNNEKLFF.

This clonotype has ten or more counts. The genes are TRBV4-2 and TRBJ2-5, with D perhaps given as TRBD1 or TRBD2 (5 bases each). Trimming took off 2 bases at V and 2 bases at J, with 9 bases between the two ends. Germline assignment: CDR1 LGHNA and CDR2 YNFKEQ. The CDR3 totals 14 residues. The CDR3 nucleotides are TGTGCCAGCAGCCAAACCGGGGCTCAAGAGACCCAGTACTTC. It translates to CASSQTGAQETQYF.

This clonotype was counted many times. The V gene is TRBV20-1, the J gene TRBJ2-2; weak D call: TRBD1 (6 bases). The germline V gene has CDR1 DFQATT and CDR2 SNEGSKA (reference sequence). Trimming removed 7 bases from V and 6 bases from J, with 12 bases in between. This CDR3 spans 12 amino acids. The CDR3 sequence is CSVIQGSGELFF. The CDR3 DNA reads TGCAGTGTTATACAGGGATCCGGGGAGCTGTTTTTT.

This clonotype was observed at least ten times. V is TRBV7-3 and J is TRBJ2-3; 9 nucleotides match TRBD1. J lost 4 bases, V lost 2 bases, and 1 base had no gene match. The CDR3 extends over 14 amino acids. The germline gives CDR1 SGHTA, CDR2 FQGTGA. The CDR3 sequence: CASSLGTGSDTQYF. CDR3 DNA sequence: TGTGCCAGCAGCTTAGGGACAGGGTCAGATACGCAGTATTTT.

This clonotype was seen many times. The junction departs from the called germline gene at one end, perhaps through a read error. The chain couples TRBV7-3 to TRBJ2-6; possibly TRBD1 or TRBD2 for D (5 bases each). This CDR3 has 17 amino acids. Germline V CDR1 and CDR2: SGHTA, FQGTGA. For the CDR3, the DNA is TGTGCCAGCAGTTTAACCGGGACGCCCTCTGGGGCCAACGTCCTGACTTTC. Translating it yields CASSLTGTPSGANVLTF.

The chain uses TRBV10-3 and TRBJ1-5; 8 nucleotides agree with TRBD1. CDR1 and CDR2 (germline): ENHRY, SYGVKD. The CDR3 is 14 residues long. Unmatched junction bases numbered 3, after V lost 7 bases and J lost 1 base. CDR3 sequence (DNA): TGTGCCATCAAGACAGGGGAGAGCAATCAGCCCCAGCATTTT. Protein: CAIKTGESNQPQHF.

This clonotype was recorded at least ten times. The chain couples TRBV6-2 or TRBV6-3 to TRBJ2-5; D perhaps matches TRBD1 (5 bases). This CDR3 is 13 amino acids long. CDR1 is MNHEY, CDR2 SVGEGT, per germline. V was shortened by 8 bases and J by 7 bases, with 17 bases between the two germline ends. The DNA of the CDR3 is TGTGCCAGCGCTCCTAGAGGACACTGGACCCAGTACTTC. This codes for CASAPRGHWTQYF.

This clonotype was recorded at least ten times. This chain joins TRBV7-2 and TRBJ2-3; 9 positions match TRBD2. CDR3 length: 17 amino acids. V trimming: 1 base; J trimming: 0 bases; junction bases outside the gene matches: 5. CDR1 and CDR2 (germline): SGHTA, FQGNSA. The CDR3 here is CASSLVAGVSSTDTQYF. The CDR3 bases are TGTGCCAGCAGCTTAGTAGCGGGGGTCTCTAGCACAGATACGCAGTATTTT.